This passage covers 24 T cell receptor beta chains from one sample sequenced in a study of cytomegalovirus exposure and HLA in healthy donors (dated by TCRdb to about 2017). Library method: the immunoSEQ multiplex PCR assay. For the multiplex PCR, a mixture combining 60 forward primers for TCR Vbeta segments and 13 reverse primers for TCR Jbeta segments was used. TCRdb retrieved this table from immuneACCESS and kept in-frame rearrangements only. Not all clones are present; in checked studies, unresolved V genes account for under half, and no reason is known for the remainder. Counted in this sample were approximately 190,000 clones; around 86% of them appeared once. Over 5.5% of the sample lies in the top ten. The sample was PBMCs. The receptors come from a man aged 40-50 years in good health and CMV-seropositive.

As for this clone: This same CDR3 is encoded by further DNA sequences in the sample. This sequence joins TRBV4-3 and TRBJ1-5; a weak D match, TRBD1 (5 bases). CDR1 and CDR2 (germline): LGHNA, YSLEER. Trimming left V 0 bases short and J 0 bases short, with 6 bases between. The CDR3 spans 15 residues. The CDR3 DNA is TGCGCCAGCAGCCAAGACCAGGGTAGCAATCAGCCCCAGCATTTT. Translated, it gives CASSQDQGSNQPQHF.

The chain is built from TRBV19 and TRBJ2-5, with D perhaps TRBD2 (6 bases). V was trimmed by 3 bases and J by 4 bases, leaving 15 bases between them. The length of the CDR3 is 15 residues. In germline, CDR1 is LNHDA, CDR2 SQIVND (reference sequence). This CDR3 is CASSMLEGSPETQYF. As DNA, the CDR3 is TGTGCCAGTAGTATGTTGGAGGGGAGTCCAGAGACCCAGTACTTC.

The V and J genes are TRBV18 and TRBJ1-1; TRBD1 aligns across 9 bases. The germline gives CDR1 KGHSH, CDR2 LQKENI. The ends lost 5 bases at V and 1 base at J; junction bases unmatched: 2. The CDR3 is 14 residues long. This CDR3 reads CASSTGQGNTEAFF. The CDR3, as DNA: TGTGCCAGCTCAACGGGACAGGGGAACACTGAAGCTTTCTTT.

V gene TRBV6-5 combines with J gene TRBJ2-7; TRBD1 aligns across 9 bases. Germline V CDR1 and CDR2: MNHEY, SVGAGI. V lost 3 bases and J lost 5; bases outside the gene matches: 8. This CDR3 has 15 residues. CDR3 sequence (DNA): TGTGCCAGCAGTTATACCCGGGACAGGGTCAACGAGCAGTACTTC. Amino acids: CASSYTRDRVNEQYF.

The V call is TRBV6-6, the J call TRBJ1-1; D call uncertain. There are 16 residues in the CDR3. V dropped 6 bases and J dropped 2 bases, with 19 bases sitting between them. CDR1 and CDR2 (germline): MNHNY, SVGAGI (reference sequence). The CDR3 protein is CASSYLPLGKNTEAFF. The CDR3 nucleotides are TGTGCCAGCAGCTACCTCCCGCTAGGAAAAAACACTGAAGCTTTCTTT.

This CDR3 is CAWNRGGNYGYTF. CDR3 coding DNA: TGTGCCTGGAACAGGGGGGGTAACTATGGCTACACCTTC. This chain connects TRBV30 to TRBJ1-2; 8 bases are a match to TRBD1. Germline CDR1 and CDR2: GTSNPN and SVGIG (reference sequence). CDR3 size: 13 residues. V trimming: 4 bases; J trimming: 1 base; junction bases outside the gene matches: 2. The whole variable domain, filled in from reference TRBV30 and TRBJ1-2, reads SQTIHQWPATLVQPVGSPLSLECTVEGTSNPNLYWYRQAAGRGLQLLFYSVGIGQISSEVPQNLSASRPQDRQFILSSKKLLLSDSGFYLCAWNRGGNYGYTFGSGTRLTVV.

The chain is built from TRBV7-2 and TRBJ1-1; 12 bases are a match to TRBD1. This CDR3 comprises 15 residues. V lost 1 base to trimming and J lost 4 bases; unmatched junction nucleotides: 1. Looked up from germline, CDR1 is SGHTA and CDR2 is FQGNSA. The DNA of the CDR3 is TGTGCCAGCAGCTTAGGGGACAGGGGGCCCACTGAAGCTTTCTTT. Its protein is CASSLGDRGPTEAFF. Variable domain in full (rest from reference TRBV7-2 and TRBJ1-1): GAGVSQSPSNKVTEKGKDVELRCDPISGHTALYWYRQSLGQGLEFLIYFQGNSAPDKSGLPSDRFSAERTGGSVSTLTIQRTQQEDSAVYLCASSLGDRGPTEAFFGQGTRLTVV.

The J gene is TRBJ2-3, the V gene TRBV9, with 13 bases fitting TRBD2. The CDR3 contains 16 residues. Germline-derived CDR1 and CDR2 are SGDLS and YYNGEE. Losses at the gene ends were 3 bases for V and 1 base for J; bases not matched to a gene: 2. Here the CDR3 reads CASSAGLAGGTDTQYF. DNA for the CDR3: TGTGCCAGCAGCGCAGGACTAGCGGGGGGCACAGATACGCAGTATTTT.

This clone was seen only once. In DNA, the CDR3 is TGCGCCAGCAGCGCAGGGACTAGCGGGGGGGCAGATACGCAGTATTTT. This codes for CASSAGTSGGADTQYF. The chain has TRBV5-1 and TRBJ2-3, with 16 positions matching TRBD2. J gave up 4 bases and V 4 bases, and 3 bases lay outside the gene matches. Germline CDR1 is SGHRS and CDR2 is YFSETQ. The CDR3 totals 16 residues.

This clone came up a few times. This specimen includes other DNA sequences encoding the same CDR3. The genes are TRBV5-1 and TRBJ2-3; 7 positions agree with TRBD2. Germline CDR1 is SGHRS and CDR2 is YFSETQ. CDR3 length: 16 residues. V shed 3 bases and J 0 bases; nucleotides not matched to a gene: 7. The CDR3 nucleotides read TGCGCCAGCAGCTGGGGGGGGACCCGGAGCACAGATACGCAGTATTTT. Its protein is CASSWGGTRSTDTQYF.

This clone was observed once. The CDR3 DNA reads as TGTGCCAGCAGCCGACCCGGACAGGGCTACGAGCAGTACTTC. Its translation is CASSRPGQGYEQYF. V usage is TRBV7-2 and J usage is TRBJ2-7; 8 bases line up with TRBD1. The CDR3 runs to 14 residues. Germline V gene sequence: CDR1 SGHTA, CDR2 FQGNSA. Trimming cost V 5 bases and J 3 bases; bases outside gene matches: 6.

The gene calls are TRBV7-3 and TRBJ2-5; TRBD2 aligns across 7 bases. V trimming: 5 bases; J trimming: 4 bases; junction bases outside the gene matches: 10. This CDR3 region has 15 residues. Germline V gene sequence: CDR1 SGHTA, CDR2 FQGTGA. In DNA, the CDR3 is TGTGCCAGCAGCCCCGTCGCGGGGGTACGAGAGACCCAGTACTTC. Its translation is CASSPVAGVRETQYF.

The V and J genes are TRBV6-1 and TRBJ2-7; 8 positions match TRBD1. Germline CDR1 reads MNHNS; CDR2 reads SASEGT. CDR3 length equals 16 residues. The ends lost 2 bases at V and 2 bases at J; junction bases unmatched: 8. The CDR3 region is CASSEIRDRRTYEQYF. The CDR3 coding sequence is TGTGCCAGCAGTGAAATCCGGGACAGGAGAACCTACGAGCAGTACTTC.

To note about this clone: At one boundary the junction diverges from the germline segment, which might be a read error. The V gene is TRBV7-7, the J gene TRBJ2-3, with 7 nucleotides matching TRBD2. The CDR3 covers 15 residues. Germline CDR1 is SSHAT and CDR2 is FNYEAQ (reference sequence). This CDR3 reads CASSYGGGGTDTQYF. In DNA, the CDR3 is TGTGCTAGCAGCTATGGGGGGGGTGGCACAGATACGCAGTATTTT.

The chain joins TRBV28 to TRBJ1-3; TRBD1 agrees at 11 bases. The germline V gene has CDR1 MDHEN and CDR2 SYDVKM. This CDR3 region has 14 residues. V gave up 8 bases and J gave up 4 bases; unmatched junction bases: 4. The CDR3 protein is CASGTGGIGNTIYF. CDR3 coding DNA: TGTGCCAGCGGGACAGGGGGAATAGGAAACACCATATATTTT.

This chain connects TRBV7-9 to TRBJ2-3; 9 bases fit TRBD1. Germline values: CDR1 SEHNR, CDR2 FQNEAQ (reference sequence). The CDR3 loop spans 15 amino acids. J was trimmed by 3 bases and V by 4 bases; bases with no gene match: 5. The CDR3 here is CASSSGQGVTDTQYF. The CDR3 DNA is TGTGCCAGCAGCTCGGGACAGGGCGTAACAGATACGCAGTATTTT. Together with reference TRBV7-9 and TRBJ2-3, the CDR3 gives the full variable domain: DTGVSQNPRHKITKRGQNVTFRCDPISEHNRLYWYRQTLGQGPEFLTYFQNEAQLEKSRLLSDRFSAERPKGSFSTLEIQRTEQGDSAMYLCASSSGQGVTDTQYFGPGTRLTVL.

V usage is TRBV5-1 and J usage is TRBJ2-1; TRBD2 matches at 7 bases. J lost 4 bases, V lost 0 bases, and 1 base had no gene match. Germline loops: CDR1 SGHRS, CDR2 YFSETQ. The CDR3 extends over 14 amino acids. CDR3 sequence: CASSLEAGYNEQFF. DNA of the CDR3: TGCGCCAGCAGCTTGGAAGCGGGGTACAATGAGCAGTTCTTC.

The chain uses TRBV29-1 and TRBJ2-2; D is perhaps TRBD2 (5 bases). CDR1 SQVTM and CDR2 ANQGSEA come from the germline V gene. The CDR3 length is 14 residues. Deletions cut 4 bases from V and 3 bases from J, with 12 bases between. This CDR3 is CSVGPGLDTGELFF. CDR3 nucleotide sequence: TGCAGCGTTGGGCCGGGGTTGGACACCGGGGAGCTGTTTTTT.

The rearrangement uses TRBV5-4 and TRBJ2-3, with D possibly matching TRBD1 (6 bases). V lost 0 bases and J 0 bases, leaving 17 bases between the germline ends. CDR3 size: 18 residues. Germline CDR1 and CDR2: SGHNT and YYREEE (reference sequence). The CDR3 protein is CASSLGGRRAISTDTQYF. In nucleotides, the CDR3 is TGTGCCAGCAGCTTGGGGGGGCGCAGGGCGATAAGCACAGATACGCAGTATTTT.

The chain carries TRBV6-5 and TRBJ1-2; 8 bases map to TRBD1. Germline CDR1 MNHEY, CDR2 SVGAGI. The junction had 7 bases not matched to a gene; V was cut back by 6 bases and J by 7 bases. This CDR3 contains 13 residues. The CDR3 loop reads CASSSGTGLGYTF. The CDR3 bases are TGTGCCAGCAGCAGCGGGACAGGCCTTGGCTACACCTTC.

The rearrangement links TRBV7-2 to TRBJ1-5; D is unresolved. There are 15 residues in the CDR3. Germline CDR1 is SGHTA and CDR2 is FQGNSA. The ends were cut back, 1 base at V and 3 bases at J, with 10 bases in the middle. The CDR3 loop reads CASSLVSGNNQPQHF. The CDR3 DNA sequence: TGTGCCAGCAGCTTAGTTTCAGGAAACAATCAGCCCCAGCATTTT. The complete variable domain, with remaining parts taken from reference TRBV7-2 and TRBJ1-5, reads GAGVSQSPSNKVTEKGKDVELRCDPISGHTALYWYRQSLGQGLEFLIYFQGNSAPDKSGLPSDRFSAERTGGSVSTLTIQRTQQEDSAVYLCASSLVSGNNQPQHFGDGTRLSIL.

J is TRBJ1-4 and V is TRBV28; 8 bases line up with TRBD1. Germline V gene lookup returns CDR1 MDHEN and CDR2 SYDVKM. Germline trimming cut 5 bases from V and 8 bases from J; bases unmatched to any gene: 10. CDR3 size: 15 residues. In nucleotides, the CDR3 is TGTGCCAGCAGTCGACCCCAGGGGGCGCGCGAAAAACTGTTTTTT. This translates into CASSRPQGAREKLFF.

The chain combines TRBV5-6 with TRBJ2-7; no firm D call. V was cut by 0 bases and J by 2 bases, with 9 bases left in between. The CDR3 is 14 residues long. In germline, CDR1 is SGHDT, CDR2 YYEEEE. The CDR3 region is CASSLVGQAYEQYF. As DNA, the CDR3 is TGTGCCAGCAGCTTGGTTGGGCAAGCCTACGAGCAGTACTTC. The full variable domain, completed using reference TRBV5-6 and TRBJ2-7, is DAGVTQSPTHLIKTRGQQVTLRCSPKSGHDTVSWYQQALGQGPQFIFQYYEEEERQRGNFPDRFSGHQFPNYSSELNVNALLLGDSALYLCASSLVGQAYEQYFGPGTRLTVT.

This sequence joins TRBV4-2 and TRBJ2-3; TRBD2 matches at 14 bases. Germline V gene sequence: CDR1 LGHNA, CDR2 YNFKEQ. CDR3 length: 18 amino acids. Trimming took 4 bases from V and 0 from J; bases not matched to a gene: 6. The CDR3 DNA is TGTGCCAGCAGCCGCCGGACTAGCGGGGGGCAAAGCACAGATACGCAGTATTTT. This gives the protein CASSRRTSGGQSTDTQYF.